Shown below are 19 T cell receptor beta chains from a single sample sequenced in a study of cytomegalovirus exposure and HLA in healthy donors. Both 60 Vbeta primers and 13 Jbeta primers went into the PCR. Assay used: immunoSEQ multiplex PCR; TCRdb lists only in-frame clones, some missing. Of 150,000 to 200,000 clones in the sample, around 75% were seen once. Source material: PBMCs. The receptors were gathered from a woman aged 40 to 49 in good health and CMV-seropositive.

For this clone: Germline is not matched at one junction end, which may reflect a read error. The CDR3 sequence is CASSLDFGAGQDF. The CDR3 region has the DNA TGTGCCAGCAGCTTAGATTTCGGAGCAGGACAGGATTTT. This chain joins TRBV7-8 and TRBJ2-3; 7 bases are shared with TRBD1. There are 13 residues in the CDR3. Per the germline V gene, CDR1 is SGHVS and CDR2 is FQNEAQ. Variable domain in full (rest from reference TRBV7-8 and TRBJ2-3): GAGVSQSPRYKVAKRGQDVALRCDPISGHVSLFWYQQALGQGPEFLTYFQNEAQLDKSGLPSDRFFAERPEGSVSTLKIQRTQQEDSAVYLCASSLDFGAGQDFGPGTRLTVL.

The gene calls are TRBV28 and TRBJ2-5; tentatively, D is TRBD2 (6 bases). Trimming shortened V by 10 bases and J by 4 bases, and 10 bases separated the two germline ends. Germline V gives CDR1 MDHEN, CDR2 SYDVKM. The CDR3 totals 11 residues. CDR3 loop: CAIGRGETQYF. In DNA form, the CDR3 reads TGTGCCATCGGGCGGGGAGAGACCCAGTACTTC.

The chain carries TRBV5-1 and TRBJ2-3; 7 bases are a match to TRBD2. After removal of 4 bases from V and 5 bases from J, the junction contained 7 bases not matched to a gene. Germline V CDR1 and CDR2: SGHRS, YFSETQ. CDR3 length: 14 residues. The CDR3 DNA reads TGCGCCAGCAGCCCGGGGGGAGCAGGAGATACGCAGTATTTT. It codes for CASSPGGAGDTQYF.

This rearrangement joins TRBV7-8 to TRBJ1-5; 7 bases match TRBD1. The germline V gene has CDR1 SGHVS and CDR2 FQNEAQ. The J segment lost 2 bases and the V segment lost 5 bases, leaving 3 bases of the junction unmatched. CDR3 length: 14 amino acids. The CDR3 DNA sequence: TGTGCCAGCAGCGACAGGGATGGCAATCAGCCCCAGCATTTT. Protein: CASSDRDGNQPQHF. The full variable domain, rest sourced from reference TRBV7-8 and TRBJ1-5, is GAGVSQSPRYKVAKRGQDVALRCDPISGHVSLFWYQQALGQGPEFLTYFQNEAQLDKSGLPSDRFFAERPEGSVSTLKIQRTQQEDSAVYLCASSDRDGNQPQHFGDGTRLSIL.

The rearrangement joins TRBV5-6 to TRBJ2-5, with a tentative D call TRBD2 (5 bases). The J call may be incorrect, as the DNA end agrees better with TRBJ2-7. The CDR3 has 13 residues. CDR1 and CDR2 (germline): SGHDT, YYEEEE. The CDR3 DNA sequence: TGTGCCAGCAGCTCCCTGGACTTCGGCGAGCAGTACTTC. It is translated as CASSSLDFGEQYF.

The gene calls are TRBV2 and TRBJ1-1; the D gene is possibly TRBD1 (6 bases). The V gene lost 7 bases and the J gene lost 4 bases, with 22 bases spanning the gap. The length of the CDR3 is 16 residues. Germline V gives CDR1 SNHLY, CDR2 FYNNEI. DNA for the CDR3: TGTGCCAGCAAGGGGACAATATTCGGAAGCGGCACTGAAGCTTTCTTT. It is translated as CASKGTIFGSGTEAFF.

In regard to this clone: Other DNA sequences in the sample encode the same CDR3. The chain recombines TRBV15 with TRBJ2-7; tentatively, D is TRBD1 (5 bases). Germline values: CDR1 LNHNV, CDR2 YYDKDF (reference sequence). Trimming cost V 0 bases and J 3 bases, with 6 bases left between them. The CDR3 covers 13 residues. The CDR3 is CATSRDTGYEQYF. CDR3 bases: TGTGCCACCAGCAGAGATACAGGCTACGAGCAGTACTTC.

In this sample, this clone turned up a few times. The rearrangement uses TRBV7-9 and TRBJ2-1; 11 nucleotides match TRBD2. The trim removed 4 bases at V and 2 bases at J, leaving 4 bases unmatched. The CDR3 contains 16 residues. Germline V gene data show CDR1 as SEHNR and CDR2 as FQNEAQ (reference sequence). The DNA for the CDR3 is TGTGCCAGCAGCTCCTTGACTAGCGGGACCTACAATGAGCAGTTCTTC. The encoded protein is CASSSLTSGTYNEQFF.

The chain uses TRBV14 and TRBJ1-5, with D hard to call. The CDR3 contains 20 residues. From germline, CDR1 is SGHDN and CDR2 FVKESK. V lost 1 base to trimming and J lost 1 base, with 23 bases between them. The CDR3 DNA is TGTGCCAGCAGCCAAGGGTTTCGATTTATGGTGACATGGAGCAATCAGCCCCAGCATTTT. This translates into CASSQGFRFMVTWSNQPQHF.

This clone was seen a handful of times. The chain has TRBV5-1 and TRBJ2-5; 7 positions match TRBD1. CDR1 is SGHRS and CDR2 is YFSETQ in the germline V gene. CDR3 length: 15 amino acids. The V and J ends lost 4 bases and 4 bases, in that order; junction bases with no gene match: 10. CDR3 in amino acids: CASSPGSWTGETQYF. DNA for the CDR3: TGCGCCAGCAGCCCTGGTTCGTGGACAGGAGAGACCCAGTACTTC. The whole variable domain, remainder taken from reference TRBV5-1 and TRBJ2-5, is KAGVTQTPRYLIKTRGQQVTLSCSPISGHRSVSWYQQTPGQGLQFLFEYFSETQRNKGNFPGRFSGRQFSNSRSEMNVSTLELGDSALYLCASSPGSWTGETQYFGPGTRLLVL.

V and J are TRBV10-2 and TRBJ2-7; 12 nucleotides agree with TRBD2. The CDR3 runs to 15 residues. The germline V gene encodes CDR1 WSHSY and CDR2 SAAADI. Losses at the gene ends were 6 bases for V and 3 bases for J; bases not matched to a gene: 6. The chain's CDR3 is CASRSSGRAFYEQYF. The CDR3 DNA reads as TGCGCCAGCAGATCTAGCGGGAGGGCCTTCTACGAGCAGTACTTC.

J is TRBJ2-1 and V is TRBV29-1, with D possibly being TRBD2 (6 bases). Germline V gene lookup returns CDR1 SQVTM and CDR2 ANQGSEA. The CDR3 runs 13 residues. V was clipped by 3 bases and J by 0 bases, with 6 bases between them. DNA for the CDR3: TGCAGCGTTGAGACTAGCTCCTACAATGAGCAGTTCTTC. The encoded protein is CSVETSSYNEQFF.

V usage is TRBV7-3 and J usage is TRBJ2-1, with 11 bases fitting TRBD2. The CDR3 runs to 16 residues. V lost 5 bases and J lost 12; bases outside the gene matches: 15. Germline-derived CDR1 and CDR2 are SGHTA and FQGTGA. The DNA for the CDR3 is TGTGCCAGCAGCCCCCAGGGAGTAGCGGGAGGGTTGGGGCAGTTCTTC. This sequence encodes CASSPQGVAGGLGQFF.

This sequence joins TRBV18 and TRBJ2-3; maybe TRBD1 (5 bases). CDR1 and CDR2 (germline): KGHSH, LQKENI. Between the trimmed V and J ends, which lost 4 bases and 3 bases, there was a span of 14 bases. The CDR3 spans 15 residues. CDR3 residues: CASSQHRTPTDTQYF. The DNA of the CDR3 is TGTGCCAGCTCACAACACCGGACACCGACAGATACGCAGTATTTT.

There are a few counts of this clone. The chain joins TRBV29-1 to TRBJ2-7; 15 nucleotides match TRBD2. Germline V gives CDR1 SQVTM, CDR2 ANQGSEA. This CDR3 is 15 amino acids long. Trimming cost V 1 base and J 4 bases; bases outside gene matches: 2. The CDR3 protein is CSVEVGTSGRYEQYF. In DNA, the CDR3 is TGCAGCGTTGAAGTTGGGACTAGCGGGAGGTACGAGCAGTACTTC.

The chain joins TRBV7-2 to TRBJ2-7; TRBD1 is a possible D gene (5 bases). V was clipped by 4 bases and J by 6 bases, with 7 bases between them. The CDR3 loop spans 11 amino acids. The germline CDR1 and CDR2 sequences are SGHTA and FQGNSA. This CDR3 reads CASSSQGEQYF. The CDR3 coding sequence is TGTGCCAGCAGCTCCCAGGGCGAGCAGTACTTC.

This clone was seen a few times. The chain links TRBV18 to TRBJ1-4; D is undetermined. This CDR3 has 16 amino acids. V was clipped by 2 bases and J by 2 bases, with 12 bases between them. Germline-derived CDR1 and CDR2 are KGHSH and LQKENI. The CDR3, as DNA: TGTGCCAGCTCACCAAACGGTCCGGGGACTAATGAAAAACTGTTTTTT. This translates into CASSPNGPGTNEKLFF.

The rearrangement uses TRBV19 and TRBJ2-7, with 9 bases matching TRBD1. CDR1 is LNHDA, CDR2 SQIVND, per germline (reference sequence). The trim removed 6 bases at V and 4 bases at J, leaving 16 bases unmatched. The CDR3 spans 17 residues. The CDR3 sequence is CASRVSAGTGLAYEQYF. In nucleotides, the CDR3 is TGTGCCAGTAGGGTCTCCGCCGGGACAGGGCTAGCATACGAGCAGTACTTC.

The chain has TRBV28 and TRBJ1-5; no clear D gene. The germline V and J ends were trimmed by 3 bases and 6 bases, with 6 bases remaining between them. The CDR3 length is 12 residues. The V gene's germline CDR1 is MDHEN and CDR2 SYDVKM. CDR3 in DNA: TGTGCCAGCAGTTTTCCCGTTCAGCCCCAGCATTTT. Translating it yields CASSFPVQPQHF.